Each of the 2 T cell receptor beta chains below was sequenced from the same sample in a study of cytomegalovirus exposure and HLA in healthy donors. 13 Jbeta primers and 60 Vbeta primers were used for the PCR. TCRdb's copy holds only in-frame clones and misses some; the assay was immunoSEQ multiplex PCR. In the table there are approximately 120,000 clones, approximately 71% of which are singletons. Sequenced sample: PBMCs. The receptors derive from a woman in her seventies in good health and CMV-seropositive.

The chain has TRBV6-5 and TRBJ2-1, with a weak D call TRBD2 (7 bases). The CDR3 length is 15 residues. The germline gives CDR1 MNHEY, CDR2 SVGAGI. V was shortened by 7 bases and J by 6 bases, with 19 bases between the two germline ends. CDR3 loop: CASTPAGGPVNEQFF. The CDR3 coding sequence is TGTGCCAGCACCCCAGCCGGGGGGCCGGTCAATGAGCAGTTCTTC.

V usage is TRBV7-8 and J usage is TRBJ2-3; maybe TRBD2 (6 bases). The CDR3 consists of 13 residues. Germline V lookup: CDR1 SGHVS, CDR2 FQNEAQ. The V and J ends lost 5 bases and 3 bases respectively, with 9 bases between them. Here the CDR3 reads CASSPGRTDTQYF. CDR3 DNA: TGTGCCAGCAGCCCGGGGAGGACAGATACGCAGTATTTT. The full variable domain, completed using reference TRBV7-8 and TRBJ2-3, is GAGVSQSPRYKVAKRGQDVALRCDPISGHVSLFWYQQALGQGPEFLTYFQNEAQLDKSGLPSDRFFAERPEGSVSTLKIQRTQQEDSAVYLCASSPGRTDTQYFGPGTRLTVL.